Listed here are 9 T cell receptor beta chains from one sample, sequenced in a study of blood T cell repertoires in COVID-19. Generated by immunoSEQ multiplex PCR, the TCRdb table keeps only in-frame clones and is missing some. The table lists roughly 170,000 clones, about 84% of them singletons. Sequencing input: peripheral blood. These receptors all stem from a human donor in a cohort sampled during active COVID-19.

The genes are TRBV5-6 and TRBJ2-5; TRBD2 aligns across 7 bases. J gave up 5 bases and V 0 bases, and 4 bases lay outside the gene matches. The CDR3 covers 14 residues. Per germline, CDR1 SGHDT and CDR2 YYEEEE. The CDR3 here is CASSLGLADETQYF. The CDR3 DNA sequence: TGTGCCAGCAGCTTGGGACTAGCAGACGAGACCCAGTACTTC.

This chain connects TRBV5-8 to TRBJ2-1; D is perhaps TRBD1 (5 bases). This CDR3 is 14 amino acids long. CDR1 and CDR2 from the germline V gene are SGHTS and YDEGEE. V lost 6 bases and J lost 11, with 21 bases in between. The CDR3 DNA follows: TGTGCCAGCACCATCCGACAGTACCGTTCGCAGCAGTTCTTC. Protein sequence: CASTIRQYRSQQFF.

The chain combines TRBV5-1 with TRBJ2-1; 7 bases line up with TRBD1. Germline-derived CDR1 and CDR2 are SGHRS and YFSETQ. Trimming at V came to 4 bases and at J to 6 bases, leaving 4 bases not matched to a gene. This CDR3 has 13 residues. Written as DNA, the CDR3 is TGCGCCAGCAGCCCCGGGACAGCCAATGAGCAGTTCTTC. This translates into CASSPGTANEQFF.

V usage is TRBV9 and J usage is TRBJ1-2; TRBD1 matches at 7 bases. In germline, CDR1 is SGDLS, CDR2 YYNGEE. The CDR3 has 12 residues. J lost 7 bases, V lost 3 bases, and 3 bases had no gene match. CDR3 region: CASSAGGAGYTF. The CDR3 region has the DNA TGTGCCAGCAGCGCAGGGGGAGCTGGCTACACCTTC. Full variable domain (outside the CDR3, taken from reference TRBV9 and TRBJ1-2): DSGVTQTPKHLITATGQRVTLRCSPRSGDLSVYWYQQSLDQGLQFLIQYYNGEERAKGNILERFSAQQFPDLHSELNLSSLELGDSALYFCASSAGGAGYTFGSGTRLTVV.

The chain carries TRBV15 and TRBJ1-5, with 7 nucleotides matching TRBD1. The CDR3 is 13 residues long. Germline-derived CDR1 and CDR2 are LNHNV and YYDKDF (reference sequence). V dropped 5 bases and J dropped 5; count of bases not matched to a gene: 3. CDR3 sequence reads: CATSGTVYQPQHF. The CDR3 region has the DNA TGTGCCACCAGCGGGACAGTTTATCAGCCCCAGCATTTT.

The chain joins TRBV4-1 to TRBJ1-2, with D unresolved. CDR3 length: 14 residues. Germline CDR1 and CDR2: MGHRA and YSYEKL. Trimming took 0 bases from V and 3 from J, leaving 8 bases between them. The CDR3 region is CASSQDPGYYGYTF. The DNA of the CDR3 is TGCGCCAGCAGCCAAGACCCCGGGTACTATGGCTACACCTTC.

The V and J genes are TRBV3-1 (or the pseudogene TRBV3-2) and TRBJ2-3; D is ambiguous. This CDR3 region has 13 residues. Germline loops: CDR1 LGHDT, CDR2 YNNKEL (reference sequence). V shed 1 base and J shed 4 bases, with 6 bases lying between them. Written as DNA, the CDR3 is TGTGCCAGCAGCCAAGGTCCGGCAGATACGCAGTATTTT. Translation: CASSQGPADTQYF.

The CDR3 region is CASSLRQIAYNEQFF. The CDR3 nucleotides read TGTGCCAGCAGCCTACGACAGATAGCCTACAATGAGCAGTTCTTC. The chain employs TRBV7-8 and TRBJ2-1; weak D call: TRBD1 (5 bases). Germline CDR1 reads SGHVS; CDR2 reads FQNEAQ. CDR3 length: 15 amino acids. The V and J ends lost 5 bases and 2 bases respectively, with 13 bases between them.

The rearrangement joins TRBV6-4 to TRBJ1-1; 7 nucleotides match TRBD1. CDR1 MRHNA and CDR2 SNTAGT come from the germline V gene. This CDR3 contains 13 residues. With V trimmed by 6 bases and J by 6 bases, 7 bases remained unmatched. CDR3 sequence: CASRQDRLAEAFF. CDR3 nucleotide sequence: TGTGCCAGCAGGCAGGACAGGCTCGCTGAAGCTTTCTTT.